These 21 T cell receptor beta chains originate from one sample sequenced in a study of blood T cell repertoires in COVID-19. Measured with immunoSEQ multiplex PCR; TCRdb has only the in-frame clones, and not every one. This sample carries approximately 300,000 clones, around 85% of them seen once, and the ten largest clones take 1.5% to 2%. Sequenced sample: PBMCs or T cells enriched from blood (not recorded which). The receptors shown here come from a woman aged 30 to 39 who had been exposed to COVID-19.

The chain has TRBV6-5 and TRBJ1-4, with unresolved D. Trimming pared 0 bases from V and 7 bases from J, leaving 15 bases between. Germline lookup yields CDR1 MNHEY and CDR2 SVGAGI. CDR3 length: 16 amino acids. CDR3 nucleotide sequence: TGTGCCAGCAGTTACTCGTCGGTAGGAGGTGGTGAAAAACTGTTTTTT. This sequence encodes CASSYSSVGGGEKLFF.

The chain combines TRBV6-5 with TRBJ2-1; D gene unclear. Trimming removed 0 bases at V and 4 bases at J, with 10 bases between. The V gene's germline CDR1 is MNHEY and CDR2 SVGAGI. There are 15 residues in the CDR3. CDR3 amino acids: CASSYSSSGYNEQFF. The CDR3 DNA is TGTGCCAGCAGTTACTCCTCTTCAGGTTACAATGAGCAGTTCTTC.

The rearrangement uses TRBV18 and TRBJ2-7; 8 nucleotides match TRBD1. J lost 5 bases, V lost 4 bases, and 10 bases had no gene match. In germline, CDR1 is KGHSH, CDR2 LQKENI. This CDR3 region has 15 residues. CDR3 sequence reads: CASSQTGGGYDEQYF. In DNA form, the CDR3 reads TGTGCCAGCTCACAAACAGGGGGAGGATACGACGAGCAGTACTTC.

The V and J genes are TRBV19 and TRBJ1-3; no definite D call. Germline V lookup: CDR1 LNHDA, CDR2 SQIVND (reference sequence). V was shortened by 7 bases and J by 7 bases, with 5 bases between the two germline ends. The CDR3 consists of 10 residues. The DNA of the CDR3 is TGTGCCAGTATCTCCAACACCATATATTTT. Amino acid sequence: CASISNTIYF.

The chain combines TRBV24-1 with TRBJ2-2; D may be TRBD1 (6 bases). Germline V gives CDR1 KGHDR, CDR2 SFDVKD. V was pared by 1 base and J by 1 base, with 9 bases between. The CDR3 is 16 amino acids. In DNA, the CDR3 is TGTGCCACCAGTGATTTATCAGGGGTGAACACCGGGGAGCTGTTTTTT. Protein sequence: CATSDLSGVNTGELFF.

The chain links TRBV27 to TRBJ1-5; D call uncertain. The CDR3 sequence is 14 residues long. The ends were cut back, 9 bases at V and 0 bases at J, with 12 bases in the middle. CDR1 and CDR2 (germline): MNHEY, SMNVEV (reference sequence). The CDR3 bases are TGTGCCAGTTCGGGAGTCCATAGCAATCAGCCCCAGCATTTT. It yields the protein CASSGVHSNQPQHF.

The V and J genes are TRBV6-4 and TRBJ2-7; no clear D gene. CDR1 and CDR2 (germline): MRHNA, SNTAGT. V dropped 0 bases and J dropped 3 bases, with 9 bases sitting between them. This CDR3 is 14 amino acids long. CDR3 in amino acids: CASSDSIEHYEQYF. The CDR3 DNA reads TGTGCCAGCAGTGACTCAATTGAGCACTACGAGCAGTACTTC.

V and J are TRBV3-1 (or the pseudogene TRBV3-2) and TRBJ2-1, with 9 bases lining up with TRBD2. The CDR3 loop spans 17 amino acids. Germline lookup yields CDR1 LGHDT and CDR2 YNNKEL (reference sequence). V was clipped by 2 bases and J by 3 bases; unmatched bases: 8. This CDR3 is CASSQWELAGFYNEQFF. CDR3 bases: TGTGCCAGCAGCCAATGGGAGCTAGCGGGGTTCTACAATGAGCAGTTCTTC.

V is TRBV5-1 and J is TRBJ1-5; 8 bases match TRBD1. Germline CDR1 and CDR2: SGHRS and YFSETQ. This CDR3 comprises 14 residues. Unmatched junction bases numbered 4, after V lost 3 bases and J lost 5 bases. The CDR3 loop reads CASSSTGGDQPQHF. CDR3 sequence (DNA): TGCGCCAGCAGCTCTACAGGGGGTGATCAGCCCCAGCATTTT.

This chain uses TRBV5-1 with TRBJ2-7; the D gene is possibly TRBD2 (5 bases). V lost 5 bases to trimming and J lost 5 bases, with 14 bases between them. This CDR3 comprises 13 residues. Germline V gene data show CDR1 as SGHRS and CDR2 as YFSETQ. In nucleotides, the CDR3 is TGCGCCAGCAGTCGAACTAGTCGCCACGAGCAGTACTTC. Its translation: CASSRTSRHEQYF. Complete variable domain (other parts from reference TRBV5-1 and TRBJ2-7): KAGVTQTPRYLIKTRGQQVTLSCSPISGHRSVSWYQQTPGQGLQFLFEYFSETQRNKGNFPGRFSGRQFSNSRSEMNVSTLELGDSALYLCASSRTSRHEQYFGPGTRLTVT.

This clone was picked up a small number of times. V usage is TRBV28 and J usage is TRBJ2-7; 7 nucleotides line up with TRBD1. The CDR3 is 14 residues long. Germline V CDR1 and CDR2: MDHEN, SYDVKM. With 6 bases clipped from V and 6 bases from J, the junction kept 11 bases outside the gene matches. The DNA of the CDR3 is TGTGCCAGCAGCCCAAGGGGGCTAGCTGTCGAGCAGTACTTC. Translated: CASSPRGLAVEQYF. The full variable domain, with the rest looked up from reference TRBV28 and TRBJ2-7, is DVKVTQSSRYLVKRTGEKVFLECVQDMDHENMFWYRQDPGLGLRLIYFSYDVKMKEKGDIPEGYSVSREKKERFSLILESASTNQTSMYLCASSPRGLAVEQYFGPGTRLTVT.

The J gene is TRBJ2-2, the V gene TRBV9; TRBD2 matches 8 bases. V shed 0 bases, J shed 7 bases, and the junction held 11 bases outside the gene matches. The germline V gene has CDR1 SGDLS and CDR2 YYNGEE. The CDR3 covers 17 residues. CDR3 residues: CASSVDLGRGDLGELFF. Written as DNA, the CDR3 is TGTGCCAGCAGCGTAGATCTCGGGAGGGGGGACCTCGGGGAGCTGTTTTTT. The whole variable domain, filled in from reference TRBV9 and TRBJ2-2, reads DSGVTQTPKHLITATGQRVTLRCSPRSGDLSVYWYQQSLDQGLQFLIQYYNGEERAKGNILERFSAQQFPDLHSELNLSSLELGDSALYFCASSVDLGRGDLGELFFGEGSRLTVL.

This clone was seen only once. Other DNA sequences from this sample encode an identical CDR3 as well. The chain has TRBV2 and TRBJ2-2, with 9 nucleotides matching TRBD1. CDR1 and CDR2 from the germline V gene are SNHLY and FYNNEI. CDR3 length: 15 residues. The V gene end was trimmed by 5 bases and the J gene end by 2 bases; junction bases not matched to a gene: 3. The CDR3 DNA follows: TGTGCCAGCAGTTTACAGGGGGCTAACACCGGGGAGCTGTTTTTT. It translates to CASSLQGANTGELFF.

The chain joins TRBV28 to TRBJ1-6; TRBD1 agrees at 7 bases. This CDR3 contains 15 residues. The V gene's germline CDR1 is MDHEN and CDR2 SYDVKM. Trimming took 4 bases from V and 4 from J; bases not matched to a gene: 4. CDR3 loop: CASSSGTAYNSPLHF. As DNA, the CDR3 is TGTGCCAGCAGTTCCGGGACAGCTTATAATTCACCCCTCCACTTT.

The V call is TRBV11-2, the J call TRBJ1-3; no reliable D call. Germline loops: CDR1 SGHAT, CDR2 FQNNGV. CDR3 size: 14 residues. V was shortened by 5 bases and J by 1 base, with 9 bases between the two germline ends. In DNA, the CDR3 is TGTGCCAGCAGCCCCCTGAGGTCTGGAAACACCATATATTTT. As protein: CASSPLRSGNTIYF. Variable domain in full (rest from reference TRBV11-2 and TRBJ1-3): EAGVAQSPRYKIIEKRQSVAFWCNPISGHATLYWYQQILGQGPKLLIQFQNNGVVDDSQLPKDRFSAERLKGVDSTLKIQPAKLEDSAVYLCASSPLRSGNTIYFGEGSWLTVV.

This clone occurred once. This same CDR3 is encoded by further DNA sequences in the sample. J is TRBJ2-7 and V is TRBV12-3 or TRBV12-4, with TRBD1 as a possible D gene (5 bases). The germline V and J ends were trimmed by 2 bases and 3 bases, with 5 bases remaining between them. The CDR3 has 12 amino acids. CDR3 DNA: TGTGCCAGCAGTTTACAGGGCTACGAGCAGTACTTC. It yields the protein CASSLQGYEQYF.

This clone occurred a few times. This rearrangement joins TRBV12-3 or TRBV12-4 to TRBJ1-4, with 10 positions matching TRBD1. The CDR3 extends over 13 amino acids. The V segment lost 6 bases and the J segment 6 bases; nucleotides outside the gene matches: 1. The CDR3 protein is CASRGTGDEKLFF. As DNA, the CDR3 is TGTGCCAGCAGAGGGACAGGGGATGAAAAACTGTTTTTT.

V usage is TRBV7-3 and J usage is TRBJ2-2, with 8 positions matching TRBD2. Germline V gene sequence: CDR1 SGHTA, CDR2 FQGTGA. This CDR3 comprises 16 residues. Trimming at V came to 5 bases and at J to 1 base, leaving 6 bases not matched to a gene. The DNA of the CDR3 is TGTGCCAGCAGCCGGGAGGGGACACGGAACACCGGGGAGCTGTTTTTT. It encodes CASSREGTRNTGELFF.

The chain has TRBV7-9 and TRBJ2-1, with D hard to call. Germline V gene data show CDR1 as SEHNR and CDR2 as FQNEAQ (reference sequence). Between the trimmed V and J ends, which lost 0 bases and 10 bases, there was a span of 13 bases. The CDR3 has 14 amino acids. The CDR3 sequence: CASSLARSNREQFF. In DNA, the CDR3 is TGTGCCAGCAGCTTAGCGCGAAGCAACCGCGAGCAGTTCTTC.

As concerns this clone: Distinct nucleotide sequences in the sample also encode this CDR3. J is TRBJ2-3 and V is TRBV5-1; 8 bases are a match to TRBD2. This CDR3 is 14 amino acids long. The germline gives CDR1 SGHRS, CDR2 YFSETQ. With 5 bases clipped from V and 2 bases from J, the junction kept 4 bases outside the gene matches. The CDR3 DNA sequence: TGCGCCAGCAGTAGCGGGACTGCCACAGATACGCAGTATTTT. Residues: CASSSGTATDTQYF. Full variable domain (missing parts from reference TRBV5-1 and TRBJ2-3): KAGVTQTPRYLIKTRGQQVTLSCSPISGHRSVSWYQQTPGQGLQFLFEYFSETQRNKGNFPGRFSGRQFSNSRSEMNVSTLELGDSALYLCASSSGTATDTQYFGPGTRLTVL.

The genes are TRBV2 and TRBJ1-6; D gene unclear. Germline V gene lookup returns CDR1 SNHLY and CDR2 FYNNEI. The CDR3 contains 15 residues. Deletions cut 6 bases from V and 7 bases from J, with 16 bases between. The CDR3 here is CASSPSVQQNSPLHF. Here the CDR3 DNA reads TGTGCCAGCAGCCCCTCGGTACAGCAAAATTCACCCCTCCACTTT.